This entry concerns a single T cell receptor beta chain. The sample holds a few counts of this clone. Its antigen remains unidentified. Per-nucleotide qualities are absent, and no much larger clonotype sits a single base away. The data originate from a study of blood T cell repertoires in COVID-19 (dated by TCRdb to between 2020 and 2021). Describing the broader study: Samples covering the acute and convalescent phases of COVID-19 were provided by collaborators in the United States, Italy and Spain. The material from the prospective study consisted of cDNA or gDNA derived from T cells, B-cell-depleted T cells, or PBMCs. Subjects who had been exposed to COVID-19, were actively infected with it, or had recovered from it provided the deeply sampled blood TCRbeta repertoires that made up the dataset. A freely available public database, intended as a resource for researchers studying the immune response to SARS-CoV-2, is where the repertoires were released. The samples were drawn from the first 160 participants of the ongoing ImmuneRACE study and from over a thousand subjects provided by 6 global collaborators. The sample metadata nearly always contained a de-identified subject ID, COVID-19 status, age in years and sex. Where HLA class I and class II types were available, the types were taken from metadata supplied by the sample provider, not from assay-based typing. Study-wide conclusions, independent of this receptor: How much clinical and demographic metadata was included differed by source and by participant, and the metadata was provided uncurated.

TCRbeta CDR3 regions were amplified from genomic DNA by means of the immunoSEQ Assay, a bias-controlled multiplex PCR. The original methods were these. Within the assay, amplification of reference gene primers was used to estimate how many nucleated cells each sample contained. To quantify the absolute abundance of each unique TCRbeta CDR3 rearrangement, sequence reads were collapsed and filtered. For each sample, productive Simpson clonality was calculated by taking the square root of Simpson's diversity index across productive rearrangements. The table comes from immuneACCESS by way of TCRdb, which keeps in-frame sequences with V and J called. Part of the clones is missing from these tables; in studies checked, under half for an unresolved V gene and the rest for unknown reasons. V and J calls and clone size are those listed in that table; D and trimming were worked out from the DNA. This sample has 95,000 to 150,000 clones in its table, and around three quarters of those were observed once. The top ten clones comprise around 15% of the sample.

As encoded in the germline V gene (reference sequence), CDR1 is LNHDA while CDR2 is SQIVND. V ends up 8 bases short and J 4 bases short, with an unmatched junction base count of 4. Counted from cysteine to phenylalanine, this CDR3 has 13 amino acids. Only the CDR3 part of the read is kept: 39 bases, read in frame from the first base. The collaborating institutions used their own protocols to collect whole blood in K2EDTA tubes. Collaborator samples were shipped for TCRbeta analysis as frozen whole blood, isolated PBMCs, or DNA extracted from either sample type. This receptor was obtained from a man in his 60s with active or convalescent COVID-19. The chain joins TRBV19 to TRBJ2-3, and 9 bases in between align with TRBD1. Sequences were obtained from peripheral blood. The bases read TGTGCCAGTTCGGACAGGGGTCCAGATACGCAGTATTTT. Its protein product is CASSDRGPDTQYF.